Below are 16 T cell receptor beta chains sequenced from a single sample in a study of T-cell reconstitution after alpha-beta-depleted transplantation in children. During its preparation, the TCRbeta library received unique molecular identifiers. In TCRdb, the PCR reads were re-called with MiXCR into one record per CDR3 protein. The profile shows about 640,000 distinct CDR3 sequences, over 15% of them singletons. The sequenced sample was PBMCs from the stem cell graft donor, obtained from the stem cell graft. These receptors originate from a human donor who donated a stem cell graft to a child with acute myeloid leukemia.

This clonotype was seen repeatedly, ten times or more. The gene calls are TRBV12-3 or TRBV12-4 and TRBJ2-3; D call uncertain. The CDR3 length is 11 residues. Trimming shortened V by 8 bases and J by 0 bases, and 3 bases separated the two germline ends. The CDR3 nucleotides are TGTGCCAGCCTAAGCACAGATACGCAGTATTTT. Its translation is CASLSTDTQYF.

V and J are TRBV7-2 and TRBJ1-6, with 7 bases lining up with TRBD1. The CDR3 contains 15 residues. V shed 5 bases, J shed 10 bases, and the junction held 11 bases outside the gene matches. In germline, CDR1 is SGHTA, CDR2 FQGNSA. CDR3 sequence: CASSHVVRGPSPLHF. The CDR3 nucleotides read TGTGCCAGCAGCCACGTAGTAAGGGGGCCATCACCCCTCCACTTT.

Many counts were recorded for this clonotype. This chain uses TRBV29-1 with TRBJ2-3, with TRBD2 identical over 8 bases. The junction had 7 bases not matched to a gene; V was cut back by 3 bases and J by 8 bases. The CDR3 is made up of 13 amino acids. Germline lookup yields CDR1 SQVTM and CDR2 ANQGSEA. The CDR3 sequence: CSVEGLELGTQYF. The CDR3 nucleotides are TGCAGCGTTGAGGGACTAGAGTTAGGTACGCAGTATTTT.

The V and J genes are TRBV9 and TRBJ1-2; unclear D gene. Germline assignment: CDR1 SGDLS and CDR2 YYNGEE. This CDR3 region has 13 residues. The V end lost 6 bases, the J end lost 6 bases, and 15 bases lay between the germline ends. The CDR3 DNA reads as TGTGCCAGCACCCCCCTGCGGGGAAATGGCTACACCTTC. Protein: CASTPLRGNGYTF.

Ten or more counts support this clonotype. The chain carries TRBV20-1 and TRBJ2-7, with 12 bases identical to TRBD2. Germline V gene data show CDR1 as DFQATT and CDR2 as SNEGSKA (reference sequence). The CDR3 length is 16 residues. The V and J ends lost 3 bases and 2 bases, in that order; junction bases with no gene match: 8. DNA for the CDR3: TGCAGTGCTAGCCAGCTGGGACTAGCGGGCACCTACGAGCAGTACTTC. This sequence encodes CSASQLGLAGTYEQYF.

This clonotype was observed many times. The V and J genes are TRBV20-1 and TRBJ1-4; no reliable D call. V was clipped by 6 bases and J by 7 bases, with 12 bases between them. This CDR3 spans 12 amino acids. Germline assignment: CDR1 DFQATT and CDR2 SNEGSKA (reference sequence). The CDR3: CSASVVGEKLFF. The CDR3 region has the DNA TGCAGTGCCAGCGTCGTGGGTGAAAAACTGTTTTTT.

This clonotype has more than one count but fewer than ten. The rearrangement joins TRBV21-1 to TRBJ2-7; the D segment call TRBD1 is taken from the table without a DNA check. TRBV21-1 is designated a pseudogene. The CDR3 covers 15 residues. This chain's CDR3 is CASSKGERVSYEQYV. The DNA for the CDR3 is TGTGCCAGCAGCAAAGGGGAGAGGGTCTCCTACGAGCAGTACGTC.

The sample holds one count of this clonotype. J is TRBJ2-2 and V is TRBV7-9; possibly TRBD1 for D (5 bases). Per the germline V gene, CDR1 is SEHNR and CDR2 is FQNEAQ (reference sequence). Trimming took 2 bases from V and 7 from J, leaving 17 bases between them. The CDR3 spans 16 residues. The chain's CDR3 is CASSLSSRGPYGELFF. The CDR3 bases are TGTGCCAGCAGCTTATCCTCTAGGGGCCCGTACGGGGAGCTGTTTTTT.

The rearrangement links TRBV11-2 to TRBJ2-7; D possibly matches TRBD1 or TRBD2 (6 bases each). V dropped 3 bases and J dropped 0 bases, with 12 bases sitting between them. This CDR3 region has 15 residues. Germline loops: CDR1 SGHAT, CDR2 FQNNGV. In DNA form, the CDR3 reads TGTGCCAGCAGCTTCGGAGGGGGGCCCTCCTACGAGCAGTACTTC. This codes for CASSFGGGPSYEQYF.

This clonotype was detected many times. The chain combines TRBV20-1 with TRBJ1-2; tentative D call: TRBD1 (6 bases). Trimming took off 0 bases at V and 2 bases at J, with 16 bases between the two ends. Germline CDR1 DFQATT, CDR2 SNEGSKA (reference sequence). This CDR3 is 16 amino acids long. CDR3 DNA: TGCAGTGCTAGAGATAAAGCAGGGGAAGCAAACTATGGCTACACCTTC. This sequence encodes CSARDKAGEANYGYTF.

This clonotype was seen a handful of times. The chain employs TRBV6-5 and TRBJ2-3; TRBD2 might be the D (5 bases). The V gene's germline CDR1 is MNHEY and CDR2 SVGAGI. This CDR3 has 16 amino acids. The germline V and J ends were trimmed by 4 bases and 2 bases, with 16 bases remaining between them. The CDR3 nucleotides are TGTGCCAGCAGTTTCGGACTCAACCTCATCACAGATACGCAGTATTTT. It translates to CASSFGLNLITDTQYF.

There are many counts of this clonotype. The J gene is TRBJ2-2, the V gene TRBV20-1; D may be TRBD1 (5 bases). The germline V gene has CDR1 DFQATT and CDR2 SNEGSKA (reference sequence). V was clipped by 4 bases and J by 3 bases, with 12 bases between them. There are 14 residues in the CDR3. CDR3 loop: CSAKAGIDTGELFF. CDR3 in DNA: TGCAGTGCTAAAGCAGGGATCGACACCGGGGAGCTGTTTTTT.

The gene calls are TRBV5-1 and TRBJ2-3, with D perhaps given as TRBD1 or TRBD2 (5 bases each). V gave up 5 bases and J gave up 0 bases, with 22 bases separating them. This CDR3 contains 18 residues. The V gene's germline CDR1 is SGHRS and CDR2 YFSETQ. The CDR3 protein is CASSLGTGTHVSTDTQYF. The DNA of the CDR3 is TGCGCCAGCAGTTTAGGGACCGGGACGCACGTTAGCACAGATACGCAGTATTTT.

This chain joins TRBV7-7 and TRBJ2-3; TRBD1 matches 7 bases. Germline CDR1 is SSHAT and CDR2 is FNYEAQ (reference sequence). The length of the CDR3 is 17 residues. J was trimmed by 4 bases and V by 2 bases; bases with no gene match: 12. CDR3 sequence (DNA): TGTGCCAGCAGCTTAATATTCAGGGGGACCACCCCAGATACGCAGTATTTT. This encodes CASSLIFRGTTPDTQYF.

This clonotype was seen a few times. This chain uses TRBV12-5 with TRBJ1-1; D is unclear. V was trimmed by 0 bases and J by 7 bases, leaving 12 bases between them. The germline CDR1 and CDR2 sequences are LGHNT and FRNRAP. This CDR3 has 14 amino acids. The chain's CDR3 is CASGLVLGQDEAFF. CDR3 bases: TGTGCTAGTGGTTTGGTACTCGGGCAGGATGAAGCTTTCTTT.

This clonotype was counted many times. The rearrangement links TRBV29-1 to TRBJ2-3, with D possibly being TRBD1 or TRBD2 (7 bases each). Germline assignment: CDR1 SQVTM and CDR2 ANQGSEA. The CDR3 consists of 15 residues. The ends were cut back, 4 bases at V and 6 bases at J, with 20 bases in the middle. CDR3 amino acids: CSVGGGQKSRDTQYF. CDR3 in DNA: TGCAGCGTTGGGGGGGGACAGAAAAGCAGGGATACGCAGTATTTT.